A single sample gave rise to the 31 T cell receptor beta chains below, sequenced in a study of shared clonotypes between healthy human individuals (dated by TCRdb to about 2020). The method was the immunoSEQ multiplex PCR assay. Imported from immuneACCESS, the table was reduced by TCRdb to in-frame sequences with V and J called. These copies leave out some clones; in studies compared against another copy, an unresolved V gene accounts for under half, and the cause of the remainder is not known. This sample comprises 1.6 million or so clones, just under 99% of them detected only once. Of the sample, around 0.38% falls within the top ten clones. The sample taken for sequencing was naive CD4+ T cells sorted from blood. The cell subset or site label corresponds to: CD45RA+ positively selected. The receptors stem from a man aged 25 to 45 in good health.

Regarding this clone: This sample includes further DNA sequences coding for the same CDR3. The rearrangement links TRBV5-1 to TRBJ2-3; the match to TRBD2 covers 7 bases. V trimming: 4 bases; J trimming: 2 bases; junction bases outside the gene matches: 10. Germline CDR1 and CDR2: SGHRS and YFSETQ. The CDR3 runs to 16 residues. The CDR3 region is CASSLLGAGNTDTQYF. The CDR3 region has the DNA TGCGCCAGCAGCCTTCTGGGAGCGGGGAACACAGATACGCAGTATTTT.

This chain joins TRBV28 and TRBJ2-6; D gene uncertain. The CDR3 loop spans 16 amino acids. Per the germline V gene, CDR1 is MDHEN and CDR2 is SYDVKM. The ends were cut back, 6 bases at V and 1 base at J, with 13 bases in the middle. The CDR3 DNA follows: TGTGCCAGCAGCGCCCAGGTTAGATCTGGGGCCAACGTCCTGACTTTC. Translation gives CASSAQVRSGANVLTF.

The genes are TRBV2 and TRBJ2-2; D is unclear. This CDR3 comprises 13 residues. V lost 7 bases and J lost 6, with 12 bases in between. Germline CDR1 SNHLY, CDR2 FYNNEI. In DNA form, the CDR3 reads TGTGCCAGCAACCCGAATCTTGCCGGGGAGCTGTTTTTT. It yields the protein CASNPNLAGELFF.

The V gene is TRBV6-1, the J gene TRBJ1-1; D perhaps matches TRBD1 (6 bases). With 4 bases removed from V and 1 base from J, the gap between germline ends came to 10 bases. Germline V gene lookup returns CDR1 MNHNS and CDR2 SASEGT. The CDR3 spans 14 residues. CDR3 amino acids: CASSVLGGNTEAFF. As DNA, the CDR3 is TGTGCCAGCAGTGTCTTAGGGGGGAACACTGAAGCTTTCTTT.

The chain is built from TRBV2 and TRBJ1-2, with a weak D call TRBD1 (6 bases). The CDR3 is 12 residues long. V was shortened by 6 bases and J by 8 bases, with 13 bases between the two germline ends. Germline CDR1 SNHLY, CDR2 FYNNEI. The DNA of the CDR3 is TGTGCCAGCAGGGAACAGGGCGGCGGCTACACCTTC. Its protein is CASREQGGGYTF.

In the case of this clone: At one end the junction does not follow the germline gene, possibly because of a read error. The chain links TRBV7-9 to TRBJ2-7, with TRBD1 matching over 8 bases. Germline assignment: CDR1 SEHNR and CDR2 FQNEAQ (reference sequence). This CDR3 comprises 11 residues. The CDR3 region has the DNA TGTGCCAGCAGCTTGGGACAGGACTGGGACTTC. Its protein product is CASSLGQDWDF.

V and J are TRBV11-2 and TRBJ2-7; 8 bases fit TRBD1. The CDR3 has 13 residues. V shed 6 bases and J 6 bases; nucleotides not matched to a gene: 7. Germline-derived CDR1 and CDR2 are SGHAT and FQNNGV. The CDR3 region is CASRSGGVSEQYF. The CDR3 DNA follows: TGTGCCAGCAGATCAGGGGGCGTCTCCGAGCAGTACTTC.

A note on this clone: The same CDR3 arises from other DNA sequences in this sample as well. The chain is built from TRBV19 and TRBJ2-5; perhaps TRBD1 as D (5 bases). This CDR3 region has 12 residues. The V gene's germline CDR1 is LNHDA and CDR2 SQIVND (reference sequence). V was pared by 3 bases and J by 4 bases, with 6 bases between. The CDR3 protein is CASSIRGETQYF. In nucleotides, the CDR3 is TGTGCCAGTAGTATTAGGGGAGAGACCCAGTACTTC.

The rearrangement joins TRBV7-3 to TRBJ1-3, with D unclear. Looked up from germline, CDR1 is SGHTA and CDR2 is FQGTGA. V lost 1 base, J lost 4 bases, and 11 bases lay in between. CDR3 length: 15 residues. CDR3 bases: TGTGCCAGCAGCTTAATGTCGGGCGCGGGAAACACCATATATTTT. This sequence encodes CASSLMSGAGNTIYF.

The rearrangement uses TRBV5-1 and TRBJ2-3; D tentatively reads TRBD1 or TRBD2 (6 bases each). The CDR3 is made up of 15 amino acids. In germline, CDR1 is SGHRS, CDR2 YFSETQ. The CDR3 spells CGTALRGVSTDTQYF. CDR3 in DNA: TGCGGCACAGCGTTGAGGGGGGTCAGCACAGATACGCAGTATTTT.

The chain employs TRBV7-9 and TRBJ1-5, with 7 bases aligning to TRBD1. Germline trimming cut 1 base from V and 2 bases from J; bases unmatched to any gene: 8. CDR1 SEHNR and CDR2 FQNEAQ come from the germline V gene (reference sequence). The CDR3 extends over 17 amino acids. This CDR3 is CASSLGAGGDGNQPQHF. As DNA, the CDR3 is TGTGCCAGCAGCTTAGGGGCAGGGGGAGATGGCAATCAGCCCCAGCATTTT.

V usage is TRBV14 and J usage is TRBJ2-7; 13 positions agree with TRBD2. Germline loops: CDR1 SGHDN, CDR2 FVKESK. V was clipped by 3 bases and J by 0 bases; unmatched bases: 5. This CDR3 has 17 amino acids. The CDR3 sequence is CASSHAGTSGVSYEQYF. In nucleotides, the CDR3 is TGTGCCAGCAGCCATGCCGGGACTAGCGGGGTCTCCTACGAGCAGTACTTC. Full variable domain (remainder filled in from reference TRBV14 and TRBJ2-7): EAGVTQFPSHSVIEKGQTVTLRCDPISGHDNLYWYRRVMGKEIKFLLHFVKESKQDESGMPNNRFLAERTGGTYSTLKVQPAELEDSGVYFCASSHAGTSGVSYEQYFGPGTRLTVT.

CDR3 bases: TGTGCCAGCAGTTTAGGTCTCGGTAGCTACACCTTC. Translated: CASSLGLGSYTF. The chain combines TRBV28 with TRBJ1-2; D remains ambiguous. Germline values: CDR1 MDHEN, CDR2 SYDVKM. The V gene lost 2 bases and the J gene lost 9 bases, with 10 bases spanning the gap. This CDR3 is 12 amino acids long.

This sequence joins TRBV28 and TRBJ1-2; TRBD1 is a possible D gene (5 bases). The CDR3 has 14 residues. Germline V lookup: CDR1 MDHEN, CDR2 SYDVKM. Trimming took off 6 bases at V and 7 bases at J, with 18 bases between the two ends. The DNA for the CDR3 is TGTGCCAGCAGCACCTCACCCGGGACGGGTGGCTACACCTTC. This codes for CASSTSPGTGGYTF.

The chain employs TRBV6-6 and TRBJ1-1; D unclear. Between the trimmed V and J ends, which lost 4 bases and 0 bases, there was a span of 9 bases. CDR3 size: 14 residues. The germline V gene has CDR1 MNHNY and CDR2 SVGAGI (reference sequence). The CDR3 nucleotides are TGTGCCAGCAGTTTCGCGGTAATGAACACTGAAGCTTTCTTT. It encodes CASSFAVMNTEAFF.

This clone was counted a single time. Here the CDR3 DNA reads TGTGCCAGCAGTTTATCTGCCCGGGGTGTGGGAGGTAGTGAGCAGTTCTTC. This gives the protein CASSLSARGVGGSEQFF. The chain employs TRBV28 and TRBJ2-1; D might be TRBD2 (6 bases). This CDR3 comprises 17 residues. Trimming removed 1 base at V and 9 bases at J, with 22 bases between. Germline CDR1 and CDR2: MDHEN and SYDVKM.

V and J are TRBV15 and TRBJ2-1, with 16 bases that match TRBD2. There are 19 residues in the CDR3. Germline CDR1 reads LNHNV; CDR2 reads YYDKDF (reference sequence). V lost 0 bases, J lost 10 bases, and 12 bases stayed unmatched. The CDR3 nucleotides read TGTGCCACCAGCAGAGATCCTGGAGAGGGGACTAGCGGGAGGGACGAGCAGTTCTTC. Its translation is CATSRDPGEGTSGRDEQFF.

In regard to this clone: The identical CDR3 is also encoded by other nucleotide sequences in the sample. The gene calls are TRBV2 and TRBJ2-7, with D possibly TRBD1 on 6 matching bases. Germline CDR1 and CDR2: SNHLY and FYNNEI. The CDR3 sequence is 12 residues long. V was pared by 6 bases and J by 3 bases, with 9 bases between. The CDR3, as DNA: TGTGCCAGCAGCGCACAGGGCTACGAGCAGTACTTC. This encodes CASSAQGYEQYF.

The chain joins TRBV7-8 to TRBJ2-6, with D unresolved. The germline gives CDR1 SGHVS, CDR2 FQNEAQ. The V and J ends lost 6 bases and 2 bases respectively, with 20 bases between them. The CDR3 sequence is 18 residues long. The CDR3 DNA reads TGTGCCAGCAGACTGACACCTCTGCCGCCTCCTGGGGCCAACGTCCTGACTTTC. It translates to CASRLTPLPPPGANVLTF.

The rearrangement links TRBV7-2 to TRBJ2-7; tentatively, D is TRBD1 (7 bases). The germline V gene has CDR1 SGHTA and CDR2 FQGNSA. V was cut by 0 bases and J by 1 base, with 16 bases left in between. This CDR3 comprises 17 residues. For the CDR3, the DNA is TGTGCCAGCAGCTTAGCGTTTCGGCAGGGGGGATCCTACGAGCAGTACTTC. Translation: CASSLAFRQGGSYEQYF.

This chain connects TRBV18 to TRBJ2-2, with 8 bases aligning to TRBD2. The germline CDR1 and CDR2 sequences are KGHSH and LQKENI. Trimming at V came to 6 bases and at J to 5 bases, leaving 11 bases not matched to a gene. The CDR3 spans 16 residues. CDR3 sequence reads: CASSPAGLVSTGELFF. The CDR3 DNA reads as TGTGCCAGCTCCCCTGCGGGACTAGTTTCGACCGGGGAGCTGTTTTTT. Variable domain in full (rest from reference TRBV18 and TRBJ2-2): NAGVMQNPRHLVRRRGQEARLRCSPMKGHSHVYWYRQLPEEGLKFMVYLQKENIIDESGMPKERFSAEFPKEGPSILRIQQVVRGDSAAYFCASSPAGLVSTGELFFGEGSRLTVL.

This rearrangement joins TRBV28 to TRBJ2-5; 13 bases match TRBD2. The CDR3 totals 14 residues. Trimming at V came to 5 bases and at J to 4 bases, leaving 1 base not matched to a gene. Per the germline V gene, CDR1 is MDHEN and CDR2 is SYDVKM. The CDR3 spells CASSRTSGRETQYF. The CDR3 region has the DNA TGTGCCAGCAGTCGGACTAGCGGGAGAGAGACCCAGTACTTC. The full variable domain, rest sourced from reference TRBV28 and TRBJ2-5, is DVKVTQSSRYLVKRTGEKVFLECVQDMDHENMFWYRQDPGLGLRLIYFSYDVKMKEKGDIPEGYSVSREKKERFSLILESASTNQTSMYLCASSRTSGRETQYFGPGTRLLVL.

J is TRBJ2-1 and V is TRBV5-1; 10 bases agree with TRBD1. Germline CDR1 SGHRS, CDR2 YFSETQ. With 3 bases clipped from V and 0 bases from J, the junction kept 6 bases outside the gene matches. The CDR3 spans 17 residues. CDR3 nucleotides: TGCGCCAGCAGCTGGGGGACAGGGGTAGGCTCCTACAATGAGCAGTTCTTC. The encoded protein is CASSWGTGVGSYNEQFF.

The rearrangement links TRBV2 to TRBJ2-6; D call uncertain. Trimming removed 6 bases at V and 3 bases at J, with 6 bases between. This CDR3 region has 13 residues. Germline CDR1 SNHLY, CDR2 FYNNEI. The CDR3 nucleotides read TGTGCCAGCAGCGGGTTTGGGGCCAACGTCCTGACTTTC. Amino acid sequence: CASSGFGANVLTF.

The V and J genes are TRBV5-1 and TRBJ2-4; 12 bases are a match to TRBD2. Germline CDR1 SGHRS, CDR2 YFSETQ. The CDR3 runs to 18 residues. V lost 0 bases and J lost 5; bases outside the gene matches: 9. In DNA form, the CDR3 reads TGCGCCAGCAGCTTGGAACTAGCGGGAGGTTCGCGTCAAAACATTCAGTACTTC. It translates to CASSLELAGGSRQNIQYF.

The chain joins TRBV7-2 to TRBJ2-7; D is possibly TRBD1 or TRBD2 (5 bases each). The V gene lost 1 base and the J gene lost 7 bases, with 8 bases spanning the gap. The V gene's germline CDR1 is SGHTA and CDR2 FQGNSA. The CDR3 loop spans 12 amino acids. The CDR3, as DNA: TGTGCCAGCAGCTTAGAGGGACCAGAGCAGTACTTC. Protein: CASSLEGPEQYF.

With regard to this clone: Other nucleotide sequences from this sample produce the same CDR3. The chain carries TRBV28 and TRBJ1-1; D not resolved. The germline V and J ends were trimmed by 3 bases and 4 bases, with 6 bases remaining between them. From germline, CDR1 is MDHEN and CDR2 SYDVKM. The CDR3 loop spans 12 amino acids. CDR3 residues: CASSLPGTEAFF. The CDR3 coding sequence is TGTGCCAGCAGTTTGCCAGGCACTGAAGCTTTCTTT.

V usage is TRBV30 and J usage is TRBJ1-5; 8 bases map to TRBD1. Germline assignment: CDR1 GTSNPN and CDR2 SVGIG (reference sequence). This CDR3 is 14 amino acids long. The V segment lost 3 bases and the J segment 7 bases; nucleotides outside the gene matches: 8. The CDR3 region is CAWSGDRGEQPQHF. CDR3 in DNA: TGTGCCTGGAGCGGCGACAGGGGAGAACAGCCCCAGCATTTT.

The chain links TRBV5-1 to TRBJ2-1, with 8 bases identical to TRBD2. The V and J ends lost 4 bases and 12 bases, in that order; junction bases with no gene match: 15. The CDR3 runs 15 residues. Germline values: CDR1 SGHRS, CDR2 YFSETQ. This CDR3 is CASSPPGSGAQSQFF. In nucleotides, the CDR3 is TGCGCCAGCAGCCCCCCGGGTAGCGGGGCCCAGTCGCAGTTCTTC.

J is TRBJ1-1 and V is TRBV10-1; 7 bases agree with TRBD1. The CDR3 covers 13 residues. The V gene end was trimmed by 6 bases and the J gene end by 4 bases; junction bases not matched to a gene: 5. Germline V gives CDR1 WNHNN, CDR2 SYGVQD (reference sequence). This CDR3 is CASSLDRATEAFF. The CDR3 region has the DNA TGCGCCAGCAGCCTAGACAGGGCCACTGAAGCTTTCTTT.

The rearrangement uses TRBV7-2 and TRBJ2-1, with 7 bases identical to TRBD1. CDR1 and CDR2 from the germline V gene are SGHTA and FQGNSA. There are 15 residues in the CDR3. The V segment lost 5 bases and the J segment 5 bases; nucleotides outside the gene matches: 9. The CDR3 nucleotides read TGTGCCAGCAGCCTTGTAGGGGGCGCGGACAATGAGCAGTTCTTC. It codes for CASSLVGGADNEQFF.